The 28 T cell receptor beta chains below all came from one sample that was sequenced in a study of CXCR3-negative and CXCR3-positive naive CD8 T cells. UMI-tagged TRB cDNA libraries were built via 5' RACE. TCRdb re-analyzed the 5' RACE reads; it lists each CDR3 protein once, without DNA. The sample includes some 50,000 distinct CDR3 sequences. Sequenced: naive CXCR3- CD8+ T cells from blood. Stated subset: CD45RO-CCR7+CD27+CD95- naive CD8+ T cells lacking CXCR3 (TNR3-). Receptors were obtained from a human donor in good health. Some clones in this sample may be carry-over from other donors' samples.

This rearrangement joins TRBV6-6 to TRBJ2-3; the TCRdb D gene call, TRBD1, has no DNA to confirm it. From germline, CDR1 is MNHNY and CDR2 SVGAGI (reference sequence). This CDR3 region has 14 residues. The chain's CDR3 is CASSYSIGEDTQYF.

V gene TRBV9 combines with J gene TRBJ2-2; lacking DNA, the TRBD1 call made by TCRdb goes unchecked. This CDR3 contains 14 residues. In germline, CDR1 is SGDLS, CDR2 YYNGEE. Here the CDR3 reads CASSVGVNTGELFF.

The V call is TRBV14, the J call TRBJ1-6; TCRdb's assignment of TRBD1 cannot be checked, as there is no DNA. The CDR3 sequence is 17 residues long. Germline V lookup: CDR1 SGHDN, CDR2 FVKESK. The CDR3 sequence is CASSQDYPTGPNSPLHF.

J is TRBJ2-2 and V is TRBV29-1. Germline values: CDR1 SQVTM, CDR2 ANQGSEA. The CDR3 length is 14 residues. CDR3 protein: CSVEVTRNTGELFF.

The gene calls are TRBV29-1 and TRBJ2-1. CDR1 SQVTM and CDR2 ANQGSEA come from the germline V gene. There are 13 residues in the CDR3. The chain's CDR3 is CSVFNLSYNEQFF.

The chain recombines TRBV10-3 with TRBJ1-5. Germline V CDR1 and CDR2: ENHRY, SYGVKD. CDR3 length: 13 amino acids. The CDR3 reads CAISESIGQPQHF.

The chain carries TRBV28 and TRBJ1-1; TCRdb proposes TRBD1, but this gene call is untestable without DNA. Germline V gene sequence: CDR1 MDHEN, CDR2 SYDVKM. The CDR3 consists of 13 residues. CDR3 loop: CASSFGAVSEAFF.

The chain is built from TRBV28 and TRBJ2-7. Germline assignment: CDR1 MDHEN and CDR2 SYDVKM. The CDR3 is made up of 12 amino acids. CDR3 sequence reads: CASSFKGYEQYF.

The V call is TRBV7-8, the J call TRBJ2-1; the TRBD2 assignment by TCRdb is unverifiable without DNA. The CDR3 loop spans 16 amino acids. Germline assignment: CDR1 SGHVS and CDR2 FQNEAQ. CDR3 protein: CASSLYTSEADNEQFF.

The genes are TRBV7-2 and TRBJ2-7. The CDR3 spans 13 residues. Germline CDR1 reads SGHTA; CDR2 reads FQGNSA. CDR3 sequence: CASGISGPYEQYF.

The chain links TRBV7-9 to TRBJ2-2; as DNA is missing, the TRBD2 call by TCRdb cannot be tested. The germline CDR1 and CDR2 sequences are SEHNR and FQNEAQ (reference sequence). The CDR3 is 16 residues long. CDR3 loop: CASSLTSGGPTGELFF.

The CDR3 here is CSARRDRGDYGYTF. The rearrangement joins TRBV20-1 to TRBJ1-2; the TCRdb D gene call, TRBD1, has no DNA to confirm it. The CDR3 spans 14 residues. In germline, CDR1 is DFQATT, CDR2 SNEGSKA (reference sequence).

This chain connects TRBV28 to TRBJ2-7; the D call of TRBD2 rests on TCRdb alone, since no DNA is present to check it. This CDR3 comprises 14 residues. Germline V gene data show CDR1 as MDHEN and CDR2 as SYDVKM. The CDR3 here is CATLWAGKPYEQYF.

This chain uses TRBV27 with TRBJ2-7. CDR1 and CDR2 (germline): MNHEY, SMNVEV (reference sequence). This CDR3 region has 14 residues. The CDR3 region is CASSLAVTSYEQYF.

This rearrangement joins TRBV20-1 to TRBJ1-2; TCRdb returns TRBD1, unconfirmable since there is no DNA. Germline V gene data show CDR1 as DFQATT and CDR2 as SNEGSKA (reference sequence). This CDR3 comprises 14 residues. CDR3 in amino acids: CSARDRASSYGYTF.

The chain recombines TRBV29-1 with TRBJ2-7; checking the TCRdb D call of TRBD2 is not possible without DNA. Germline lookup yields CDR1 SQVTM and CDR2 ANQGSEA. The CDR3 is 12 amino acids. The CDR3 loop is CSVGNRGFEQYF.

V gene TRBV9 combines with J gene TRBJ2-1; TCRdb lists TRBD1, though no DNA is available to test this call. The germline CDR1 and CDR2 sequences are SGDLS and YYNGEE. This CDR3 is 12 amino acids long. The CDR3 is CASTRQDNEQFF.

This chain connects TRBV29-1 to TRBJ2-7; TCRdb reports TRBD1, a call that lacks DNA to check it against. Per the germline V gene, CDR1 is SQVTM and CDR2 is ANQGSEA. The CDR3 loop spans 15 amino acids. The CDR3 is CSVNPIGAGSYEQYF.

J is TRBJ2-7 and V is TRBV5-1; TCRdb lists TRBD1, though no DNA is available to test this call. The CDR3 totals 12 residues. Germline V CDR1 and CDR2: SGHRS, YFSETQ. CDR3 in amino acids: CASRKGGSEQYF.

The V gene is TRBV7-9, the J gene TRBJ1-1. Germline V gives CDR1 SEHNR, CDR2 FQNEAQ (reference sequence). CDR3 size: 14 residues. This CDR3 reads CASSPDTLNTEAFF.

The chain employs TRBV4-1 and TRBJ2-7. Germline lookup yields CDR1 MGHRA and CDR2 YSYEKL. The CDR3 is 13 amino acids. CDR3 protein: CASSQEVTYEQYF.

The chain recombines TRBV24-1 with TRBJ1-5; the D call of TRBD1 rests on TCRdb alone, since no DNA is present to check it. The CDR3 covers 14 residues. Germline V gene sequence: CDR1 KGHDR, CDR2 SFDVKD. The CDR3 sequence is CATGGTDSNQPQHF.

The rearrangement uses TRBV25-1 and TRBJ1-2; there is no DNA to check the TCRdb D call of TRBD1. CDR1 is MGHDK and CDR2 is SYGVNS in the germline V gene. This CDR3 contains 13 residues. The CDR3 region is CASTPTGNYGYTF.

The CDR3 sequence: CASSFLGSHTEAFF. This chain links TRBV28 with TRBJ1-1. CDR3 length equals 14 residues. Per germline, CDR1 MDHEN and CDR2 SYDVKM. The variable domain in full, completed from reference TRBV28 and TRBJ1-1, reads DVKVTQSSRYLVKRTGEKVFLECVQDMDHENMFWYRQDPGLGLRLIYFSYDVKMKEKGDIPEGYSVSREKKERFSLILESASTNQTSMYLCASSFLGSHTEAFFGQGTRLTVV.

The CDR3 protein is CASSQDLGGDEQFF. The chain is built from TRBV4-3 and TRBJ2-1. This CDR3 contains 14 residues. The germline gives CDR1 LGHNA, CDR2 YSLEER.

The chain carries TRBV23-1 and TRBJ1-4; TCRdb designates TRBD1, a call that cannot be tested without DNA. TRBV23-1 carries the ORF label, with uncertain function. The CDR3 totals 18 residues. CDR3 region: CASSQSQESRDRGEKLFF.

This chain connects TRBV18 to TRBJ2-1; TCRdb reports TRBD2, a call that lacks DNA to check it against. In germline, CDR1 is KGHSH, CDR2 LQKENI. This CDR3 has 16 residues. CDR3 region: CASSPSTSDPYNEQFF.

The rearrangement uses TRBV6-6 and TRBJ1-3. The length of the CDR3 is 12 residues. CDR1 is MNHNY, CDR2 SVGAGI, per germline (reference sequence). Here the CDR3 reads CASTTSGNTIYF.